The 12 T cell receptor beta chains presented below share a single source sample, sequenced in a study of shared clonotypes between healthy human individuals. The data were produced by immunoSEQ multiplex PCR, yet TCRdb's version contains in-frame clones alone and is incomplete. Of some 680,000 clones in the sample, roughly 72% were seen once. Input material: memory CD4+ T cells sorted from blood. The subset denotes: CD45RA-negative fraction. The receptors shown here come from a woman in her twenties or thirties in good health.

The gene calls are TRBV27 and TRBJ1-1, with 7 nucleotides matching TRBD1. CDR1 and CDR2 from the germline V gene are MNHEY and SMNVEV (reference sequence). The CDR3 spans 16 residues. J lost 0 bases, V lost 5 bases, and 9 bases had no gene match. This chain's CDR3 is CASSIWGRGLNTEAFF. DNA for the CDR3: TGTGCCAGCAGTATCTGGGGGAGGGGGCTGAACACTGAAGCTTTCTTT.

This clone was detected only once. The rearrangement links TRBV12-5 to TRBJ2-6, with a possible D match to TRBD2 (6 bases). V gave up 5 bases and J gave up 2 bases, with 10 bases separating them. CDR1 is LGHNT and CDR2 is FRNRAP in the germline V gene. The CDR3 sequence is 15 residues long. Here the CDR3 DNA reads TGTGCTAGTGGTGGAGGGAGCACTGGGGCCAACGTCCTGACTTTC. As protein: CASGGGSTGANVLTF.

This clone was detected only a few times. Distinct nucleotide sequences in the sample also encode this CDR3. V and J are TRBV6-5 and TRBJ2-7, with TRBD1 identical over 7 bases. Germline assignment: CDR1 MNHEY and CDR2 SVGAGI. The CDR3 consists of 14 residues. J lost 1 base, V lost 5 bases, and 5 bases had no gene match. The CDR3 DNA sequence: TGTGCCAGCAGTCCCGGGACAGCTTCCTACGAGCAGTACTTC. Protein product: CASSPGTASYEQYF.

This clone has a handful of counts. The chain links TRBV11-2 to TRBJ1-1, with 10 nucleotides matching TRBD1. Germline lookup yields CDR1 SGHAT and CDR2 FQNNGV. The J segment lost 7 bases and the V segment lost 5 bases, leaving 10 bases of the junction unmatched. This CDR3 has 15 residues. CDR3 nucleotide sequence: TGTGCCAGCAGCCCAAGACAGGGGGCGCAAATTGAAGCTTTCTTT. Its protein is CASSPRQGAQIEAFF.

The rearrangement joins TRBV6-6 to TRBJ2-6, with unresolved D. The CDR3 is 13 amino acids. Germline assignment: CDR1 MNHNY and CDR2 SVGAGI (reference sequence). The V and J ends lost 6 bases and 0 bases respectively, with 3 bases between them. The CDR3 region has the DNA TGTGCCAGCAGAGTCTCTGGGGCCAACGTCCTGACTTTC. Amino acid sequence: CASRVSGANVLTF.

The chain recombines TRBV5-6 with TRBJ2-7; possibly TRBD2 for D (6 bases). Trimming left V 4 bases short and J 2 bases short, with 22 bases between. Germline V gene data show CDR1 as SGHDT and CDR2 as YYEEEE. The CDR3 length is 17 residues. The CDR3 loop is CASSSLGISGTTYEQYF. The CDR3 DNA is TGTGCCAGCAGCAGCCTGGGGATTAGCGGAACAACCTACGAGCAGTACTTC. Supplemented by reference TRBV5-6 and TRBJ2-7, the full variable domain reads DAGVTQSPTHLIKTRGQQVTLRCSPKSGHDTVSWYQQALGQGPQFIFQYYEEEERQRGNFPDRFSGHQFPNYSSELNVNALLLGDSALYLCASSSLGISGTTYEQYFGPGTRLTVT.

Here the CDR3 DNA reads TGCGCCAGCTCCCGGACCCAGTCTGCTGAAAAACTGTTTTTT. Translating gives CASSRTQSAEKLFF. This sequence joins TRBV5-1 and TRBJ1-4, with D unclear. V gave up 7 bases and J gave up 7 bases, with 17 bases separating them. CDR3 length: 14 residues. Germline CDR1 and CDR2: SGHRS and YFSETQ.

The chain employs TRBV5-8 and TRBJ1-3, with a possible D match to TRBD1 (5 bases). This CDR3 contains 15 residues. The V end lost 4 bases, the J end lost 0 bases, and 11 bases lay between the germline ends. Germline V lookup: CDR1 SGHTS, CDR2 YDEGEE. The CDR3 DNA reads TGTGCCAGCAGCCTGGGGCAGCGCTCTGGAAACACCATATATTTT. Translation gives CASSLGQRSGNTIYF.

The V gene is TRBV2, the J gene TRBJ1-1; D is unresolved. The CDR3 totals 13 residues. Trimming cost V 4 bases and J 1 base, with 7 bases left between them. The germline gives CDR1 SNHLY, CDR2 FYNNEI. The CDR3 sequence is CASSGEWNTEAFF. CDR3 bases: TGTGCCAGCAGTGGGGAATGGAACACTGAAGCTTTCTTT.

The chain has TRBV7-2 and TRBJ2-3; 10 bases agree with TRBD2. V lost 3 bases to trimming and J lost 2 bases; unmatched junction nucleotides: 8. From germline, CDR1 is SGHTA and CDR2 FQGNSA. This CDR3 is built from 17 residues. CDR3 residues: CASSFAGLAVPTDTQYF. The CDR3 region has the DNA TGTGCCAGCAGCTTCGCAGGACTAGCGGTACCCACAGATACGCAGTATTTT. Using reference TRBV7-2 and TRBJ2-3 for the parts outside the CDR3, the full variable domain is GAGVSQSPSNKVTEKGKDVELRCDPISGHTALYWYRQSLGQGLEFLIYFQGNSAPDKSGLPSDRFSAERTGGSVSTLTIQRTQQEDSAVYLCASSFAGLAVPTDTQYFGPGTRLTVL.

This clone was picked up a small number of times. The chain links TRBV14 to TRBJ1-4; D is unresolved. With 0 bases removed from V and 3 bases from J, the gap between germline ends came to 5 bases. There are 14 residues in the CDR3. The germline gives CDR1 SGHDN, CDR2 FVKESK. In DNA form, the CDR3 reads TGTGCCAGCAGCCAAGATTACTCTAATGAAAAACTGTTTTTT. Translating it yields CASSQDYSNEKLFF.

This clone was seen a handful of times. The sample carries other DNA sequences with the same CDR3. The chain couples TRBV6-5 to TRBJ1-2; TRBD1 aligns across 7 bases. Per germline, CDR1 MNHEY and CDR2 SVGAGI. This CDR3 is 12 amino acids long. Losses at the gene ends were 6 bases for V and 7 bases for J; bases not matched to a gene: 5. The CDR3 is CASRSDRVGYTF. The DNA of the CDR3 is TGTGCCAGCAGGTCAGACAGGGTTGGCTACACCTTC.